This T cell receptor beta chain emerged from a study of blood T cell repertoires in COVID-19. V gave up 2 bases and J gave up 7 bases, with 8 bases separating them. In germline, CDR1 is SGHTA, CDR2 FQGNSA. The CDR3 runs to 13 residues. The table came from immunoSEQ multiplex PCR; TCRdb's copy has only in-frame clones and leaves some out. The data show 60,000 to 70,000 clones, with around 90% seen just once and around 7% held by the top ten. This clone was observed a handful of times. This sequence originates from a human donor in a cohort sampled during active COVID-19. V and J are TRBV7-2 and TRBJ1-4; D remains ambiguous. Sample: peripheral blood. The CDR3 protein is CASSLSPGEKLFF. The CDR3 bases are TGTGCCAGCAGCTTATCACCAGGTGAAAAACTGTTTTTT.